These 2 T cell receptor beta chains share one sample of origin, sequenced in a study of HIV-infected children after antiretroviral therapy interruption. Documented treatment: PENTA 11 planned treatment interruption arm or continuous ART arm. A 3' RACE protocol on RNA, with unique molecular identifiers, produced the TCR library. TCRdb re-called the 3' RACE reads with MiXCR, one entry per CDR3 protein. The sample lists about 89,000 distinct CDR3 sequences, approximately 6.9% occurring once. The source material was CD45RA+ CD4+ T cells from PBMCs, pooled from several time points, sampled from a donor given antiretroviral therapy, either interrupted or continuous. Subset meaning: naive CD4+ CD45RA+ CD45RO- T cells. These receptors came from a pool of human donors with HIV.

This sequence joins TRBV5-1 and TRBJ2-5; 14 bases align to TRBD2. V dropped 1 base and J dropped 7; count of bases not matched to a gene: 24. This CDR3 comprises 22 residues. The V gene's germline CDR1 is SGHRS and CDR2 YFSETQ. The CDR3 DNA is TGCGCCAGCAGCTTGTGGTTTTTGGCGTCCTCGGGACTAGCGGGAGTTCCTCCGACCCAGTACTTC. It is translated as CASSLWFLASSGLAGVPPTQYF.

This clonotype was detected ten times or more. The rearrangement joins TRBV20-1 to TRBJ2-3; D is undetermined. V lost 0 bases and J lost 9, with 10 bases in between. Germline V gives CDR1 DFQATT, CDR2 SNEGSKA (reference sequence). The CDR3 runs 12 residues. The CDR3 sequence is CSARDVGSTQYF. In DNA, the CDR3 is TGCAGTGCTAGAGATGTGGGAAGCACGCAGTATTTT.